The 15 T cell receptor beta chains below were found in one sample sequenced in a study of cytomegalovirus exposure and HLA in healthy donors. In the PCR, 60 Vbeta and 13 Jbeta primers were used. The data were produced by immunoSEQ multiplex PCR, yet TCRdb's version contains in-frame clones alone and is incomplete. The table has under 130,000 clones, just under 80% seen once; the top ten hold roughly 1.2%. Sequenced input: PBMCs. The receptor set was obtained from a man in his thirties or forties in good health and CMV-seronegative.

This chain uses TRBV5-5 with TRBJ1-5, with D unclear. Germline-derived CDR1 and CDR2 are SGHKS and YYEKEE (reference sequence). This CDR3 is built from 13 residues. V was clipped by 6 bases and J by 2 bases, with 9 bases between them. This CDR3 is CASNEVGNQPQHF. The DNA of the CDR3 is TGTGCCAGCAATGAGGTCGGCAATCAGCCCCAGCATTTT. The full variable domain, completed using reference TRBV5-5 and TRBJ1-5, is DAGVTQSPTHLIKTRGQQVTLRCSPISGHKSVSWYQQVLGQGPQFIFQYYEKEERGRGNFPDRFSARQFPNYSSELNVNALLLGDSALYLCASNEVGNQPQHFGDGTRLSIL.

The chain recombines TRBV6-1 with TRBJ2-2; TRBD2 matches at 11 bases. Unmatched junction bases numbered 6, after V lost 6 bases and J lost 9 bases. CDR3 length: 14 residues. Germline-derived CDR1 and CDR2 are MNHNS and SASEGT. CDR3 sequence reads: CASSVSGRGRELFF. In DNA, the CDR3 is TGTGCCAGCAGCGTTAGCGGGAGGGGGAGGGAGCTGTTTTTT.

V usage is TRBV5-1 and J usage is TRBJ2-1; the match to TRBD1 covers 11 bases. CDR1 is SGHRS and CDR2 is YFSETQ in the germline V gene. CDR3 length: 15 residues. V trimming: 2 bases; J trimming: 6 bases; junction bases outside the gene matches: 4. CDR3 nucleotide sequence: TGCGCCAGCAGCTTCCTGGGGACAGGGGGCAATGAGCAGTTCTTC. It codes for CASSFLGTGGNEQFF.

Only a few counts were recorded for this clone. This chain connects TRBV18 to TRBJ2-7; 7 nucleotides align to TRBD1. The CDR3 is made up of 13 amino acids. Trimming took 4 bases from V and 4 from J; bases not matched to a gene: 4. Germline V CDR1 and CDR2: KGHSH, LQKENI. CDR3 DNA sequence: TGTGCCAGCTCACGGGACAGCAAGTACGAGCAGTACTTC. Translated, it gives CASSRDSKYEQYF.

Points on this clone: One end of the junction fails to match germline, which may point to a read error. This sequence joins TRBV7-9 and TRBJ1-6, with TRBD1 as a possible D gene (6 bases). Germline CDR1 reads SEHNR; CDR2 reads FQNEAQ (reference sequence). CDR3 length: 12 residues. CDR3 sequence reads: CSSSGENSPLHF. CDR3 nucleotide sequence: TGTTCCAGTTCAGGGGAAAATTCACCCCTCCACTTT.

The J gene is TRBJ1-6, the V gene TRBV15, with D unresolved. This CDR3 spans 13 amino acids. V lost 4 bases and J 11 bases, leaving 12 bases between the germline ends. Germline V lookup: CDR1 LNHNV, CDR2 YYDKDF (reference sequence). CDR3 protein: CATSTSNSTPLHF. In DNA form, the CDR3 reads TGTGCCACCAGCACATCCAACTCAACACCCCTCCACTTT. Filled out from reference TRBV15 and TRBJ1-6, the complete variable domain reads DAMVIQNPRYQVTQFGKPVTLSCSQTLNHNVMYWYQQKSSQAPKLLFHYYDKDFNNEADTPDNFQSRRPNTSFCFLDIRSPGLGDTAMYLCATSTSNSTPLHFGNGTRLTVT.

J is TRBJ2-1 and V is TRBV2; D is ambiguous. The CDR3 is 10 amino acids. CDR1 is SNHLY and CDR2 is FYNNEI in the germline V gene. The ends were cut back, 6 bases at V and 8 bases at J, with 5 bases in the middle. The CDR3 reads CASSRDEQFF. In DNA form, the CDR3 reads TGTGCCAGCAGCCGGGATGAGCAGTTCTTC.

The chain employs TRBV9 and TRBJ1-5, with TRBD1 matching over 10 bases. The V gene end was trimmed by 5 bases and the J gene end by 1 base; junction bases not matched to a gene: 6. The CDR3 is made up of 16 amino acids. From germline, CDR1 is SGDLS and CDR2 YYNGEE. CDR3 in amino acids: CASSSGTGESNQPQHF. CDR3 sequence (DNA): TGTGCCAGCAGTTCCGGGACAGGGGAGAGCAATCAGCCCCAGCATTTT. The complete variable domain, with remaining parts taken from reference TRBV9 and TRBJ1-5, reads DSGVTQTPKHLITATGQRVTLRCSPRSGDLSVYWYQQSLDQGLQFLIQYYNGEERAKGNILERFSAQQFPDLHSELNLSSLELGDSALYFCASSSGTGESNQPQHFGDGTRLSIL.

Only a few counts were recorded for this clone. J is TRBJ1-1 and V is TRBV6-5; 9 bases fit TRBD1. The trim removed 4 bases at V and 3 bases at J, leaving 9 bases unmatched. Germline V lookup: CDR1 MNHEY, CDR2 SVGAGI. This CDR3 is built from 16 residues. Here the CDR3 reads CASSSRRTGADTEAFF. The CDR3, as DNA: TGTGCCAGCAGTTCTCGACGGACAGGGGCGGACACTGAAGCTTTCTTT.

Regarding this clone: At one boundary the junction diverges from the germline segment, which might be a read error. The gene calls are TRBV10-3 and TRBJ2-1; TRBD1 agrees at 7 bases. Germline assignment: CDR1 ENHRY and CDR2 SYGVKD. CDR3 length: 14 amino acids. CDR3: CAISEPEGARTMIF. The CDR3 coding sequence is TGTGCCATCAGTGAGCCCGAGGGGGCTAGAACTATGATCTTC.

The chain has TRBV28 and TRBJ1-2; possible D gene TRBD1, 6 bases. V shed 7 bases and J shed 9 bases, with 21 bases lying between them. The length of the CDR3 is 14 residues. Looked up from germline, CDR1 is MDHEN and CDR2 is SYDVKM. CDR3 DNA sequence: TGTGCCAGCACCCCGGGACAACTTCGGGTGAGCTACACCTTC. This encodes CASTPGQLRVSYTF.

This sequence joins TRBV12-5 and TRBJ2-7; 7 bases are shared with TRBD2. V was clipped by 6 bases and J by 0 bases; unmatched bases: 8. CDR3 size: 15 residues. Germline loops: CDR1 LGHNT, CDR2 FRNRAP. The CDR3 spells CASGPSSGHSYEQYF. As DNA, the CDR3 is TGTGCTAGTGGGCCGTCTAGCGGACACTCCTACGAGCAGTACTTC.

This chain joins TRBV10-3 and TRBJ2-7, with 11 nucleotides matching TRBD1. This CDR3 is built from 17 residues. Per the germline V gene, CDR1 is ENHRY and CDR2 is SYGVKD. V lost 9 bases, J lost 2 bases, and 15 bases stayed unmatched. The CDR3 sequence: CAINKGQGARFAYEQYF. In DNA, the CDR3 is TGTGCCATAAACAAAGGACAGGGGGCTCGTTTTGCCTACGAGCAGTACTTC.

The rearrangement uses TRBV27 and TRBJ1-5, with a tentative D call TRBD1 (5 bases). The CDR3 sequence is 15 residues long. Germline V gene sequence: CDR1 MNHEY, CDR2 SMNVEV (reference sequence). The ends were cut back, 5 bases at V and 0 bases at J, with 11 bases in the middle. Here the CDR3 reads CASSPTVNSNQPQHF. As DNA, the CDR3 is TGTGCCAGCAGTCCGACAGTTAATAGCAATCAGCCCCAGCATTTT.

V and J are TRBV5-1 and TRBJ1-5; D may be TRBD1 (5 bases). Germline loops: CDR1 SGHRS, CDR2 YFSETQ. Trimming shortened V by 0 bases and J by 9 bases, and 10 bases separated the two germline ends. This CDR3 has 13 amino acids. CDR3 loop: CASSLDGGGPQHF. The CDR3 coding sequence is TGCGCCAGCAGCTTGGATGGGGGGGGGCCCCAGCATTTT.